This TCR beta chain was obtained from a study of cytomegalovirus exposure and HLA in healthy donors. This CDR3 has 14 amino acids. Germline CDR1 reads MNHEY; CDR2 reads SVGAGI. Trimming removed 2 bases from V and 8 bases from J, with 12 bases in between. Primers for the PCR totalled 60 Vbeta and 13 Jbeta. Clones were read by immunoSEQ multiplex PCR, and TCRdb kept only the in-frame ones, dropping some. The repertoire has roughly 200,000 clones, approximately 79% of them found once; the top ten carry over 1.5%. On this clone: The antigen remains undetermined.

General study results and limits: Associated with HLA alleles at 0.05 false discovery rate in a later analysis were fewer than 20,000 TCR beta sequences.

This rearrangement joins TRBV6-5 to TRBJ1-4; TRBD1 is a possible D gene (5 bases). Sequenced input: PBMCs. This TCR came from a girl aged 5-17 years in good health and CMV-seropositive. CDR3 nucleotides: TGTGCCAGCAGTTACGCGCCAGGGAAGGAAAAACTGTTTTTT. Its protein product is CASSYAPGKEKLFF.